Following are 10 T cell receptor beta chains from one sample sequenced in a study of cytomegalovirus exposure and HLA in healthy donors. Primers for the PCR totalled 60 Vbeta and 13 Jbeta. The repertoire was sequenced with immunoSEQ multiplex PCR; TCRdb's copy has only in-frame clones and lacks some. The sample includes 200,000 to 250,000 clones, around four fifths of them seen just once. Sequences were obtained from PBMCs. The receptors originated from a boy between 2 and 10 years old in good health and CMV-seronegative.

The chain has TRBV27 and TRBJ1-2, with no clear D. Germline V CDR1 and CDR2: MNHEY, SMNVEV (reference sequence). V lost 4 bases and J lost 7, with 13 bases in between. The CDR3 is 13 amino acids. CDR3 loop: CASSSPTGSGYTF. The CDR3 DNA sequence: TGTGCCAGCAGTTCCCCAACTGGTTCTGGCTACACCTTC.

This sequence joins TRBV5-4 and TRBJ2-7; D gene unclear. CDR3 length: 14 amino acids. The germline CDR1 and CDR2 sequences are SGHNT and YYREEE (reference sequence). Between the trimmed V and J ends, which lost 2 bases and 7 bases, there was a span of 16 bases. In nucleotides, the CDR3 is TGTGCCAGCAGCTTCACGACTGCCAACGGTGAGCAGTACTTC. Translating gives CASSFTTANGEQYF.

J is TRBJ2-4 and V is TRBV19, with TRBD1 matching over 10 bases. Germline V lookup: CDR1 LNHDA, CDR2 SQIVND (reference sequence). CDR3 size: 15 residues. V was pared by 3 bases and J by 8 bases, with 7 bases of the junction left unmatched. In nucleotides, the CDR3 is TGTGCCAGTAGTATTTCCGGGACAGGGGCGGACATTCAGTACTTC. This gives the protein CASSISGTGADIQYF.

This clone came up a few times. This chain joins TRBV7-6 and TRBJ1-3, with 7 bases fitting TRBD1. This CDR3 has 16 amino acids. Germline V CDR1 and CDR2: SGHVS, FNYEAQ. With V trimmed by 2 bases and J by 4 bases, 8 bases remained unmatched. As DNA, the CDR3 is TGTGCCAGCAGCTTAAGTACAGGGGATCAGGGAAACACCATATATTTT. Translation gives CASSLSTGDQGNTIYF.

The rearrangement uses TRBV6-5 and TRBJ1-2, with D possibly TRBD1 on 5 matching bases. V lost 5 bases and J 4 bases, leaving 11 bases between the germline ends. Per the germline V gene, CDR1 is MNHEY and CDR2 is SVGAGI. The CDR3 covers 13 residues. The CDR3 reads CASSMTDSYGYTF. In DNA form, the CDR3 reads TGTGCCAGCAGTATGACAGACTCCTATGGCTACACCTTC.

This clone was detected a few times. The chain is built from TRBV5-6 and TRBJ1-1; 10 positions match TRBD1. The CDR3 runs to 15 residues. Per the germline V gene, CDR1 is SGHDT and CDR2 is YYEEEE. The J segment lost 5 bases and the V segment lost 2 bases, leaving 6 bases of the junction unmatched. The CDR3 sequence is CASSFGTGEGTEAFF. DNA of the CDR3: TGTGCCAGCAGCTTCGGGACAGGGGAGGGGACTGAAGCTTTCTTT. Together with reference TRBV5-6 and TRBJ1-1, the CDR3 gives the full variable domain: DAGVTQSPTHLIKTRGQQVTLRCSPKSGHDTVSWYQQALGQGPQFIFQYYEEEERQRGNFPDRFSGHQFPNYSSELNVNALLLGDSALYLCASSFGTGEGTEAFFGQGTRLTVV.

The chain carries TRBV5-6 and TRBJ1-1, with D possibly TRBD1 on 5 matching bases. CDR3 length: 15 amino acids. CDR1 and CDR2 from the germline V gene are SGHDT and YYEEEE. Trimming removed 3 bases from V and 2 bases from J, with 14 bases in between. For the CDR3, the DNA is TGTGCCAGCAGCTGGAGGGGAGACAGCAACACTGAAGCTTTCTTT. As protein: CASSWRGDSNTEAFF.

The chain carries TRBV6-4 and TRBJ1-5; D might be TRBD1 (6 bases). Germline CDR1 reads MRHNA; CDR2 reads SNTAGT. The ends were cut back, 4 bases at V and 4 bases at J, with 17 bases in the middle. The CDR3 runs 16 residues. CDR3 coding DNA: TGTGCCAGCAGTGGCACCCGGGACAAAGGAAATCAGCCCCAGCATTTT. Its protein product is CASSGTRDKGNQPQHF.

The chain employs TRBV14 and TRBJ2-3; tentatively, D is TRBD2 (5 bases). Germline CDR1 SGHDN, CDR2 FVKESK. V was clipped by 6 bases and J by 2 bases, with 12 bases between them. This CDR3 has 14 amino acids. The CDR3 sequence is CASRSRDYTDTQYF. The DNA for the CDR3 is TGTGCCAGCAGATCCCGGGATTACACAGATACGCAGTATTTT.

This chain joins TRBV2 and TRBJ2-7; 7 bases fit TRBD1. The length of the CDR3 is 15 residues. With 4 bases clipped from V and 3 bases from J, the junction kept 9 bases outside the gene matches. CDR1 SNHLY and CDR2 FYNNEI come from the germline V gene. The CDR3 DNA reads as TGTGCCAGCAGTGGTCTCCGGCAGGGGGTCTACGAGCAGTACTTC. Its translation is CASSGLRQGVYEQYF.